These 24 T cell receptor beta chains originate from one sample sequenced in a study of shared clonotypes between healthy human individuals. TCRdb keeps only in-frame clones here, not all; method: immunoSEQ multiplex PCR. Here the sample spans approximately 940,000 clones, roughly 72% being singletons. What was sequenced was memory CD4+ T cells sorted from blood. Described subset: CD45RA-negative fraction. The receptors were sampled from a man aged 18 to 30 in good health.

The CDR3: CASRRRLAEPSYEQYF. The CDR3 nucleotides read TGTGCCAGCAGACGCCGGCTAGCGGAACCATCCTACGAGCAGTACTTC. The V and J genes are TRBV2 and TRBJ2-7, with TRBD2 identical over 7 bases. The germline V gene encodes CDR1 SNHLY and CDR2 FYNNEI. After removal of 6 bases from V and 1 base from J, the junction contained 12 bases not matched to a gene. This CDR3 comprises 16 residues.

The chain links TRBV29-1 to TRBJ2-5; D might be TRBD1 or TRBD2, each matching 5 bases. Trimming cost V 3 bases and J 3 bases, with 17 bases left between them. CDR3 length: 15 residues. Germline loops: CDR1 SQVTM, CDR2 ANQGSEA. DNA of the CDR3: TGCAGCGTTGATATGAACTGGGACCCTAAAGAGACCCAGTACTTC. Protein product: CSVDMNWDPKETQYF.

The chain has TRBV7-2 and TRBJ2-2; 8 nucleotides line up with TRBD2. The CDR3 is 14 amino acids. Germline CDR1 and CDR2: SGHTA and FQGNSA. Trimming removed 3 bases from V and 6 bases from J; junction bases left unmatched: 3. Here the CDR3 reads CASSLLAGPGELFF. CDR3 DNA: TGTGCCAGCAGCTTGTTAGCGGGGCCCGGGGAGCTGTTTTTT.

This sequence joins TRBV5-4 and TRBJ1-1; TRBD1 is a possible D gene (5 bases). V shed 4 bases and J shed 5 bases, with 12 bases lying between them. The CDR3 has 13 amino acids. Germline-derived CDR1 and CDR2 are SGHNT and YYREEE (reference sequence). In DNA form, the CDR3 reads TGTGCCAGCAGCAGGGTTGGGGGGACTGAAGCTTTCTTT. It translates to CASSRVGGTEAFF.

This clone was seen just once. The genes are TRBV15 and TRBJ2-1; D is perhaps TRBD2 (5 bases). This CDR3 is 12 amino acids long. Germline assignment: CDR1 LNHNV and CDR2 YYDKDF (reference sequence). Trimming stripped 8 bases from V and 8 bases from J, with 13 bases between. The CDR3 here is CATSRLGDEQFF. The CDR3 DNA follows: TGTGCCACCTCTAGGCTCGGGGATGAGCAGTTCTTC.

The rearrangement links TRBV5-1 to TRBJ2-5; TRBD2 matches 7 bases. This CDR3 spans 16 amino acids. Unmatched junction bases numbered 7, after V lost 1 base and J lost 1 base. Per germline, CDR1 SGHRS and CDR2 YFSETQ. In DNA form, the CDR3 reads TGCGCCAGCAGCTTGATGGCTAGCGGTCTCCAAGAGACCCAGTACTTC. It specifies CASSLMASGLQETQYF.

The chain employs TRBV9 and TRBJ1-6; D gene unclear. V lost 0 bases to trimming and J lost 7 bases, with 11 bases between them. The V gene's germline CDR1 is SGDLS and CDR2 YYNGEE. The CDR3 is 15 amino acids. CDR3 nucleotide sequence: TGTGCCAGCAGCGTAGGTGGAACGGTGAATTCACCCCTCCACTTT. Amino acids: CASSVGGTVNSPLHF.

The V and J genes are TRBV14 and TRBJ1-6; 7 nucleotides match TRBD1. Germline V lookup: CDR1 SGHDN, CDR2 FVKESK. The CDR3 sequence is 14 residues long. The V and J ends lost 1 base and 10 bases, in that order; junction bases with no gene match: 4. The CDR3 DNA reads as TGTGCCAGCAGCCAAGGCGAGGGGGCCTCACCCCTCCACTTT. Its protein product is CASSQGEGASPLHF.

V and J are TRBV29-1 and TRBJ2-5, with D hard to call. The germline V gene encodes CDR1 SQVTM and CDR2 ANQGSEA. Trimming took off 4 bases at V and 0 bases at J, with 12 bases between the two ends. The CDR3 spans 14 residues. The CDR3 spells CSVGRLLYQETQYF. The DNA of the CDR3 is TGCAGCGTTGGCAGGCTCCTGTACCAAGAGACCCAGTACTTC.

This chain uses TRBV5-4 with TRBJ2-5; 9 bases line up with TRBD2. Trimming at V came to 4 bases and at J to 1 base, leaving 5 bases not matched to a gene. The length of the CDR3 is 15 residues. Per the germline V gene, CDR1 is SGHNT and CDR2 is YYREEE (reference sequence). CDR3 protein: CASSPTSGSQETQYF. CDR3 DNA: TGTGCCAGCAGCCCGACTAGCGGAAGCCAAGAGACCCAGTACTTC.

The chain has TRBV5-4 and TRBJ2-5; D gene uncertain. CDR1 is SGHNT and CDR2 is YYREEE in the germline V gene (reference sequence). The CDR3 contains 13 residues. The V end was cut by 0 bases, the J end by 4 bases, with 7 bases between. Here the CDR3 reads CASSLASLETQYF. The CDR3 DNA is TGTGCCAGCAGCTTGGCATCGTTAGAGACCCAGTACTTC.

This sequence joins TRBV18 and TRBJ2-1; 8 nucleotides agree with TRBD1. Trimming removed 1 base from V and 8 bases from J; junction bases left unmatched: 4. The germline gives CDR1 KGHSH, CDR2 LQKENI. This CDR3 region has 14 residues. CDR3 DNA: TGTGCCAGCTCACCACTAGGACAGGGATATGAGCAGTTCTTC. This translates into CASSPLGQGYEQFF. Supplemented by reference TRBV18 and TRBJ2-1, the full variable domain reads NAGVMQNPRHLVRRRGQEARLRCSPMKGHSHVYWYRQLPEEGLKFMVYLQKENIIDESGMPKERFSAEFPKEGPSILRIQQVVRGDSAAYFCASSPLGQGYEQFFGPGTRLTVL.

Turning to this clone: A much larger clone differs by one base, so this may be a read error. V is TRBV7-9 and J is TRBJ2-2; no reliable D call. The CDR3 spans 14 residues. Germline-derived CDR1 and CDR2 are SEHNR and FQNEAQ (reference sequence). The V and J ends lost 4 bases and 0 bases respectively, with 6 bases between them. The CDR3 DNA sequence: TGTGCCAGCAGCTCCCGAGCGAACACCGGGGAGCTGTTTTTT. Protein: CASSSRANTGELFF.

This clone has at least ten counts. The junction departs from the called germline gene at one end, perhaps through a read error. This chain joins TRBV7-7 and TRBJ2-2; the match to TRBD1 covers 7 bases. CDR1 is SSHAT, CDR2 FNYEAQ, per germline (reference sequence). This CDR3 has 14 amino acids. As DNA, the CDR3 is TGTGCTAGCAGCACGACAGGGAGCACCGGGGAGCTGTTTTTT. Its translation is CASSTTGSTGELFF.

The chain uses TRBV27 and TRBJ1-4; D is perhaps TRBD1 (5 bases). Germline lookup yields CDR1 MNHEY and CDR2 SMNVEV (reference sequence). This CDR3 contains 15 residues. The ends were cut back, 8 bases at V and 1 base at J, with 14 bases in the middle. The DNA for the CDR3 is TGTGCCAGCGCCGACAGTTTTCTAACTAATGAAAAACTGTTTTTT. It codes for CASADSFLTNEKLFF. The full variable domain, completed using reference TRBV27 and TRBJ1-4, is EAQVTQNPRYLITVTGKKLTVTCSQNMNHEYMSWYRQDPGLGLRQIYYSMNVEVTDKGDVPEGYKVSRKEKRNFPLILESPSPNQTSLYFCASADSFLTNEKLFFGSGTQLSVL.

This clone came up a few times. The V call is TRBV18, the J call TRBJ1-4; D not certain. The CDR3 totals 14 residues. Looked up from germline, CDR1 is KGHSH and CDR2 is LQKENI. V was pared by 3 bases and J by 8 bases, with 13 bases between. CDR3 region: CASSPGSPREKLFF. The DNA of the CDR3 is TGTGCCAGCTCACCTGGGAGCCCCAGGGAAAAACTGTTTTTT.

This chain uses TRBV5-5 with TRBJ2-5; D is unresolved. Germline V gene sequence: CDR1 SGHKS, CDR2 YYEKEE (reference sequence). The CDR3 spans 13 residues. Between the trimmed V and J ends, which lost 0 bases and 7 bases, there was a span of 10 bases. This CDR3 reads CASSLALEGTQYF. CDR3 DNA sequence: TGTGCCAGCAGCTTGGCTCTGGAAGGGACCCAGTACTTC.

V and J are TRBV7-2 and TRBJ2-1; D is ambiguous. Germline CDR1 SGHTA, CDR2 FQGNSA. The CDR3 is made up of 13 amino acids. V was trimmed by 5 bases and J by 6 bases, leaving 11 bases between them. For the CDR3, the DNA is TGTGCCAGCAGCCCCCTCATGGGCAATGAGCAGTTCTTC. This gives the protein CASSPLMGNEQFF.

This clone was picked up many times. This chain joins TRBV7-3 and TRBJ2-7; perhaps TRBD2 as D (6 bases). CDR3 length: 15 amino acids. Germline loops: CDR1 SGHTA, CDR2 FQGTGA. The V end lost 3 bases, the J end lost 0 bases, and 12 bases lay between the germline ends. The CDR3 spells CASSLGPGDSYEQYF. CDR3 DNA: TGTGCCAGCAGCTTGGGTCCGGGGGACTCCTACGAGCAGTACTTC.

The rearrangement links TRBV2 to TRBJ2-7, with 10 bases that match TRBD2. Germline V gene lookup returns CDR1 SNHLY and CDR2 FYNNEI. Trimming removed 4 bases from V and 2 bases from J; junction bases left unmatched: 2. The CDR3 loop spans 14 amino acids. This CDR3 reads CASSGGLAAYEQYF. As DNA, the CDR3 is TGTGCCAGCAGTGGTGGACTAGCGGCCTACGAGCAGTACTTC. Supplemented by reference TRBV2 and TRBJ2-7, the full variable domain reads EPEVTQTPSHQVTQMGQEVILRCVPISNHLYFYWYRQILGQKVEFLVSFYNNEISEKSEIFDDQFSVERPDGSNFTLKIRSTKLEDSAMYFCASSGGLAAYEQYFGPGTRLTVT.

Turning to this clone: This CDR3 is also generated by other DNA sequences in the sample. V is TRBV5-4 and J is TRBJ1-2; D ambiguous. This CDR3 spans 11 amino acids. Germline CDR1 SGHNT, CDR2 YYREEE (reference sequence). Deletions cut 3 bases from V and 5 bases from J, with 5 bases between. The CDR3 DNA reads TGTGCCAGCAGCTCCCTGTATGGCTACACCTTC. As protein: CASSSLYGYTF.

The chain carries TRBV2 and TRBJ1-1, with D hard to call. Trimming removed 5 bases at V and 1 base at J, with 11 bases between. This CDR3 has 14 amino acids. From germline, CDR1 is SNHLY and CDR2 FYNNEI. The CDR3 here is CASSLSWGNTEAFF. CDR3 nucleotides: TGTGCCAGCAGTCTCAGCTGGGGGAACACTGAAGCTTTCTTT.

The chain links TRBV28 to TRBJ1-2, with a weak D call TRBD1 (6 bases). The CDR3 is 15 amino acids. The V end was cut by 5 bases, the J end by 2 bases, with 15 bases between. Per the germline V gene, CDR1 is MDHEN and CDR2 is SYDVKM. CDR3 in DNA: TGTGCCAGCAGTCTAAGGACAGCGGGAAACTATGGCTACACCTTC. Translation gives CASSLRTAGNYGYTF.

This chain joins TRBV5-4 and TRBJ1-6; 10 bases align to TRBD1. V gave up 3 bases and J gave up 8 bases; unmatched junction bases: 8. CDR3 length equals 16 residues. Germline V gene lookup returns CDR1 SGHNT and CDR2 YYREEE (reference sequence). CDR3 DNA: TGTGCCAGCAGCTCTCCGGGACAGGGGCGCGATTCACCCCTCCACTTT. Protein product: CASSSPGQGRDSPLHF.